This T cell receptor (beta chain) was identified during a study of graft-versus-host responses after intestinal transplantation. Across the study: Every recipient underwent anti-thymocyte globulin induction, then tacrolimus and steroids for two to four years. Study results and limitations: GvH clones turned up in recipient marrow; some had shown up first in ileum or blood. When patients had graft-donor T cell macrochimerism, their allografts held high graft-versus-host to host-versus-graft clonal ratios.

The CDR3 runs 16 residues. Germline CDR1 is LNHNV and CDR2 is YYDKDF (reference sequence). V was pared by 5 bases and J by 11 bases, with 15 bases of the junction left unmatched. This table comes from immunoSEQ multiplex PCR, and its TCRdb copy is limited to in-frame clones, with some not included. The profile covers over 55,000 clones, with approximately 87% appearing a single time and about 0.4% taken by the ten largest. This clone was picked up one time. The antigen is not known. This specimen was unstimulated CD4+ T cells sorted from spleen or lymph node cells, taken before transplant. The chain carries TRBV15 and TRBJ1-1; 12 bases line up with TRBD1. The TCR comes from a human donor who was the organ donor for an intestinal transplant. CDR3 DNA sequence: TGTGCCACCAGCGCGGGACAGGGGGCGCTTCGCCTTAGCGCTTTCTTT. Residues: CATSAGQGALRLSAFF.